Presented here are 25 T cell receptor beta chains from one specimen sequenced in a study of metastatic and nonmetastatic thyroid tumors. Before thyroid surgery, none of the patients had received any treatment. TCRdb re-called the PCR reads with MiXCR. The sample has more than 15,000 clones, approximately 30% seen once. The material sequenced was tumor tissue. These receptors were collected from a female donor with papillary thyroid cancer or a benign thyroid nodule (not recorded which). Some clones in this sample may be carry-over from other donors' samples.

The chain combines TRBV20-1 with TRBJ2-1; the match to TRBD1 covers 9 bases. This CDR3 is 15 amino acids long. Germline assignment: CDR1 DFQATT and CDR2 SNEGSKA (reference sequence). J was trimmed by 9 bases and V by 0 bases; bases with no gene match: 9. The CDR3 DNA reads as TGCAGTGCTAGAGAGGGACAGGGATTGGGAAGTGAGCAGTTCTTC. It is translated as CSAREGQGLGSEQFF.

Only one count was recorded for this clone. This may arise from a read error, as a much more abundant clone is one base away. This CDR3 is missing its conserved last phenylalanine or tryptophan, likely due to a read error. This chain connects TRBV5-4 to TRBJ2-5, with a tentative D call TRBD1 (5 bases). The V and J ends lost 2 bases and 2 bases respectively, with 10 bases between them. Looked up from germline, CDR1 is SGHNT and CDR2 is YYREEE (reference sequence). The CDR3 is 14 amino acids. The CDR3 DNA follows: TGTGCCAGCAGCTTAGGGGCTCCGCAAGAGACCCAGTACTCC. Translated: CASSLGAPQETQYS.

This clone was picked up many times. The chain recombines TRBV27 with TRBJ1-2; D is possibly TRBD1 (6 bases). This CDR3 is built from 15 residues. The germline V gene encodes CDR1 MNHEY and CDR2 SMNVEV (reference sequence). Trimming shortened V by 6 bases and J by 5 bases, and 19 bases separated the two germline ends. CDR3 nucleotides: TGTGCCAGCAGCCCCCTCGACAGGATCGGTTATGGCTACACCTTC. It yields the protein CASSPLDRIGYGYTF.

The V gene is TRBV5-1, the J gene TRBJ1-1; D perhaps matches TRBD1 (5 bases). Germline assignment: CDR1 SGHRS and CDR2 YFSETQ. CDR3 size: 14 residues. Trimming left V 3 bases short and J 1 base short, with 10 bases between. CDR3 sequence reads: CASSSGHTNTEAFF. The CDR3 DNA is TGCGCCAGCAGCTCCGGACATACGAACACTGAAGCTTTCTTT. Filled out from reference TRBV5-1 and TRBJ1-1, the complete variable domain reads KAGVTQTPRYLIKTRGQQVTLSCSPISGHRSVSWYQQTPGQGLQFLFEYFSETQRNKGNFPGRFSGRQFSNSRSEMNVSTLELGDSALYLCASSSGHTNTEAFFGQGTRLTVV.

This clone was detected only a few times. This may come from a read error, since a much larger clone is one base off. The chain combines TRBV6-2 or TRBV6-3 with TRBJ1-1, with D uncertain. Trimming cost V 0 bases and J 2 bases, with 10 bases left between them. In germline, CDR1 is MNHEY, CDR2 SVGEGT. CDR3 length: 15 residues. The CDR3 coding sequence is TGTGCCAGCAGTTACTCGGACTACTCTAACACTGAAGCTTTCTTT. Translation: CASSYSDYSNTEAFF.

This clone was detected many times. The chain is built from TRBV7-3 and TRBJ1-2, with D unclear. CDR3 length: 13 amino acids. Looked up from germline, CDR1 is SGHTA and CDR2 is FQGTGA. V lost 3 bases and J 3 bases, leaving 8 bases between the germline ends. The CDR3 nucleotides read TGTGCCAGCAGCTTCACCGGGTACTATGGCTACACCTTC. It translates to CASSFTGYYGYTF.

This clone came up many times. J is TRBJ1-3 and V is TRBV3-1; a weak D match, TRBD1 (6 bases). There are 15 residues in the CDR3. V was clipped by 1 base and J by 5 bases, with 12 bases between them. CDR1 and CDR2 from the germline V gene are LGHDT and YNNKEL (reference sequence). The CDR3 protein is CASSQGWGARNTIYF. The CDR3, as DNA: TGTGCCAGCAGCCAAGGATGGGGGGCGAGAAACACCATATATTTT.

V gene TRBV20-1 combines with J gene TRBJ2-7; 10 bases are a match to TRBD1. The CDR3 loop spans 14 amino acids. V shed 6 bases, J shed 3 bases, and the junction held 8 bases outside the gene matches. Germline V lookup: CDR1 DFQATT, CDR2 SNEGSKA (reference sequence). CDR3 residues: CSALRTGGGYEQYF. The CDR3 DNA is TGCAGTGCCCTTCGGACAGGGGGGGGCTACGAGCAGTACTTC.

The gene calls are TRBV20-1 and TRBJ2-7; D unclear. The CDR3 extends over 16 amino acids. Germline-derived CDR1 and CDR2 are DFQATT and SNEGSKA (reference sequence). V was pared by 3 bases and J by 1 base, with 19 bases between. The CDR3 DNA reads as TGCAGTGCTAGTAGAGGCACGGCGGTGTTATCCTACGAGCAGTACTTC. Protein sequence: CSASRGTAVLSYEQYF.

The CDR3 DNA reads TGCAGTGCTTCGGGAGGCGAGCAGTACTTC. As protein: CSASGGEQYF. J is TRBJ2-7 and V is TRBV20-1; 7 bases line up with TRBD2. The CDR3 extends over 10 amino acids. Germline CDR1 is DFQATT and CDR2 is SNEGSKA (reference sequence). J was trimmed by 6 bases and V by 5 bases; bases with no gene match: 1.

CDR3 sequence: CASSREANYGYTF. The CDR3 DNA is TGTGCCAGCAGCCGGGAAGCTAACTATGGCTACACCTTC. The chain has TRBV5-8 and TRBJ1-2; D unresolved. Trimming removed 4 bases from V and 0 bases from J, with 7 bases in between. Germline CDR1 and CDR2: SGHTS and YDEGEE. The CDR3 is 13 residues long.

This clone was observed a handful of times. The sample holds other DNA sequences that translate to the same CDR3. CDR3 sequence reads: CASSLTGGGPAYEQYF. CDR3 nucleotides: TGTGCCAGCAGCTTAACGGGTGGGGGGCCGGCCTACGAGCAGTACTTC. The rearrangement joins TRBV7-3 to TRBJ2-7; D is perhaps TRBD1 or TRBD2 (6 bases each). Germline assignment: CDR1 SGHTA and CDR2 FQGTGA. V was pared by 0 bases and J by 2 bases, with 14 bases between. The CDR3 spans 16 residues.

In its sample, this clone ranks as medium-sized. This chain links TRBV12-3 or TRBV12-4 with TRBJ2-3; the D gene is possibly TRBD2 (6 bases). This CDR3 has 13 residues. V dropped 1 base and J dropped 4 bases, with 6 bases sitting between them. CDR3 loop: CASSLGLADTQYF. The CDR3 coding sequence is TGTGCCAGCAGTTTAGGACTAGCAGATACGCAGTATTTT.

This clone was recorded at least ten times. The genes are TRBV29-1 and TRBJ2-7, with D perhaps given as TRBD1 or TRBD2 (5 bases each). The germline V gene has CDR1 SQVTM and CDR2 ANQGSEA. V lost 4 bases and J 2 bases, leaving 18 bases between the germline ends. This CDR3 contains 15 residues. DNA for the CDR3: TGCAGCGTTGTGGGGGAAGGGAGAGGACCCTACGAGCAGTACTTC. Translated: CSVVGEGRGPYEQYF.

This clone is termed medium-sized. V and J are TRBV19 and TRBJ2-7; D ambiguous. CDR1 is LNHDA, CDR2 SQIVND, per germline (reference sequence). The V end lost 3 bases, the J end lost 3 bases, and 12 bases lay between the germline ends. The CDR3 has 14 amino acids. The CDR3 sequence is CASSIGHSLYEQYF. The CDR3 DNA follows: TGTGCCAGTAGTATCGGGCATAGTCTCTACGAGCAGTACTTC.

The V call is TRBV6-1, the J call TRBJ1-6, with 8 bases that match TRBD1. J gave up 2 bases and V 7 bases, and 4 bases lay outside the gene matches. CDR3 length equals 15 residues. The germline CDR1 and CDR2 sequences are MNHNS and SASEGT. DNA for the CDR3: TGTGCCAGCATCCAGACAGGGGCCTATAATTCACCCCTCCACTTT. Its protein is CASIQTGAYNSPLHF.

This clone was detected ten times or more. The V and J genes are TRBV4-1 and TRBJ1-2, with a weak D call TRBD1 (6 bases). The CDR3 loop spans 19 amino acids. V lost 1 base to trimming and J lost 0 bases, with 21 bases between them. CDR1 is MGHRA and CDR2 is YSYEKL in the germline V gene. This chain's CDR3 is CASSQALSFIGQPNYGYTF. CDR3 sequence (DNA): TGCGCCAGCAGCCAAGCACTCTCATTTATCGGACAGCCTAACTATGGCTACACCTTC.

This clone was picked up many times. This chain links TRBV5-1 with TRBJ2-3; 8 bases map to TRBD2. Per the germline V gene, CDR1 is SGHRS and CDR2 is YFSETQ. Unmatched junction bases numbered 4, after V lost 0 bases and J lost 4 bases. This CDR3 has 15 amino acids. CDR3 loop: CASSLEVAGSDTQYF. The CDR3 coding sequence is TGCGCCAGCAGCTTGGAGGTAGCGGGATCAGATACGCAGTATTTT. The variable domain in full, completed from reference TRBV5-1 and TRBJ2-3, reads KAGVTQTPRYLIKTRGQQVTLSCSPISGHRSVSWYQQTPGQGLQFLFEYFSETQRNKGNFPGRFSGRQFSNSRSEMNVSTLELGDSALYLCASSLEVAGSDTQYFGPGTRLTVL.

This clone has a handful of counts. The chain joins TRBV10-3 to TRBJ1-5; 7 positions agree with TRBD1. V gave up 7 bases and J gave up 3 bases; unmatched junction bases: 9. Germline V gene data show CDR1 as ENHRY and CDR2 as SYGVKD. The CDR3 has 15 amino acids. CDR3 amino acids: CAIIYDRVINQPQHF. The CDR3 DNA reads as TGTGCCATCATTTACGACAGGGTCATCAATCAGCCCCAGCATTTT.

This clone was counted at least ten times. The chain employs TRBV20-1 and TRBJ2-5; 11 nucleotides match TRBD2. The length of the CDR3 is 16 residues. Germline V CDR1 and CDR2: DFQATT, SNEGSKA (reference sequence). J gave up 5 bases and V 5 bases, and 13 bases lay outside the gene matches. The CDR3 loop is CSAVTPTSGTKETQYF. CDR3 bases: TGCAGTGCTGTGACCCCGACTAGCGGGACGAAGGAGACCCAGTACTTC.

In the case of this clone: A much larger clone lies one base from this, so it may be a read error. The chain carries TRBV6-5 and TRBJ1-2, with D unresolved. This CDR3 spans 14 amino acids. Germline CDR1 MNHEY, CDR2 SVGAGI. Between the trimmed V and J ends, which lost 1 base and 8 bases, there was a span of 14 bases. DNA for the CDR3: TGTGCCAGCAGTTACTATAGACAACTGGGAGGCTACACCTTC. This translates into CASSYYRQLGGYTF.

This clone has a count of ten or more. The chain joins TRBV7-9 to TRBJ2-2; TRBD1 agrees at 7 bases. Germline V CDR1 and CDR2: SEHNR, FQNEAQ (reference sequence). V gave up 5 bases and J gave up 6 bases; unmatched junction bases: 9. The length of the CDR3 is 15 residues. Here the CDR3 DNA reads TGTGCCAGCAGCGCCCCTGACAGGGCGGCCGGGGAGCTGTTTTTT. It codes for CASSAPDRAAGELFF.

The chain couples TRBV10-3 to TRBJ2-7; D remains unclear. V was cut by 3 bases and J by 0 bases, with 18 bases left in between. Germline values: CDR1 ENHRY, CDR2 SYGVKD. The CDR3 length is 17 residues. CDR3 residues: CAISDTPSGMSSYEQYF. The DNA of the CDR3 is TGTGCCATCAGTGATACCCCCTCCGGAATGAGCTCCTACGAGCAGTACTTC.

This clone was detected ten times or more. Since a much larger clone is just one base distant, this may be a read error. The sample carries other DNA sequences with the same CDR3. The rearrangement links TRBV25-1 to TRBJ1-2; 8 positions match TRBD1. CDR1 MGHDK and CDR2 SYGVNS come from the germline V gene. The CDR3 is 14 amino acids. The CDR3 sequence is CASSEYAGGYGHTF. In DNA form, the CDR3 reads TGTGCCAGCAGTGAATATGCAGGGGGCTATGGCCACACCTTC.

Turning to this clone: This could be a read error, since a much larger clone is one nucleotide away. Other DNA sequences in the same sample also yield this CDR3. This sequence joins TRBV7-2 and TRBJ2-7; TRBD2 might be the D (7 bases). The V gene's germline CDR1 is SGHTA and CDR2 FQGNSA. The CDR3 extends over 14 amino acids. Trimming took off 8 bases at V and 6 bases at J, with 20 bases between the two ends. Here the CDR3 reads CASARGGARLEQYF. The CDR3 nucleotides are TGTGCCAGCGCACGTGGGGGGGCTCGGCTCGAGCAGTACTTC. Complete variable domain (other parts from reference TRBV7-2 and TRBJ2-7): GAGVSQSPSNKVTEKGKDVELRCDPISGHTALYWYRQSLGQGLEFLIYFQGNSAPDKSGLPSDRFSAERTGGSVSTLTIQRTQQEDSAVYLCASARGGARLEQYFGPGTRLTVT.